The 21 T cell receptor beta chains below come from one sample, sequenced in a study of blood T cells in healthy people across ages. Together with a sample-barcoded 5' primer, a J-beta primer mix was included in a second PCR lasting roughly 6 to 12 cycles. TCRdb recomputed calls from the 5' RACE reads with MiXCR, one row per CDR3 protein. The profile shows some 890,000 distinct CDR3 sequences, 25% to 30% of them singletons. These data were also reused for a study on T cells of mothers and their children.

Sequencing input: blood. The receptors shown here come from a woman aged 40 to 50 in good health.

The genes are TRBV4-3 and TRBJ1-4, with D maybe TRBD1 (6 bases). Between the trimmed V and J ends, which lost 3 bases and 8 bases, there was a span of 10 bases. CDR1 LGHNA and CDR2 YSLEER come from the germline V gene. The CDR3 length is 13 residues. CDR3 sequence: CASSQDSEEKLFF. The DNA of the CDR3 is TGCGCCAGCAGCCAGGACAGCGAGGAAAAACTGTTTTTT.

Turning to this clonotype: This may stem from a read error, because a much larger clone lies one nucleotide away. The chain links TRBV9 to TRBJ2-7; D possibly uses TRBD1 or TRBD2 (5 bases each). Germline V gene sequence: CDR1 SGDLS, CDR2 YYNGEE. V lost 3 bases, J lost 6 bases, and 16 bases lay in between. The CDR3 loop spans 14 amino acids. Written as DNA, the CDR3 is TGTGCCAGCAGCGGAGGGCCTCAGGGTGGCGAGCAGTACTTC. Protein sequence: CASSGGPQGGEQYF.

For this clonotype: Since a much larger clone is just one base distant, this may be a read error. The V gene is TRBV4-3, the J gene TRBJ2-5; D is unclear. Germline assignment: CDR1 LGHNA and CDR2 YSLEER. The CDR3 has 13 residues. V was pared by 4 bases and J by 11 bases, with 17 bases between. CDR3 loop: CASSRSIRHEQYF. In DNA form, the CDR3 reads TGCGCCAGCAGCCGTTCCATAAGACATGAGCAGTACTTC.

The gene calls are TRBV5-1 and TRBJ2-3; the D is unclear. V was pared by 4 bases and J by 6 bases, with 12 bases between. The CDR3 has 13 residues. Germline assignment: CDR1 SGHRS and CDR2 YFSETQ. CDR3 region: CASSTAVVDTQYF. CDR3 bases: TGCGCCAGCAGCACCGCCGTGGTGGATACGCAGTATTTT. Looking up the rest from reference TRBV5-1 and TRBJ2-3 gives the full variable domain: KAGVTQTPRYLIKTRGQQVTLSCSPISGHRSVSWYQQTPGQGLQFLFEYFSETQRNKGNFPGRFSGRQFSNSRSEMNVSTLELGDSALYLCASSTAVVDTQYFGPGTRLTVL.

The chain couples TRBV7-2 to TRBJ2-1; 9 nucleotides line up with TRBD2. With 3 bases clipped from V and 7 bases from J, the junction kept 7 bases outside the gene matches. Germline V CDR1 and CDR2: SGHTA, FQGNSA. This CDR3 contains 15 residues. For the CDR3, the DNA is TGTGCCAGCAGCTTTTGGGGCGGGGGGGCGAATGAGCAGTTCTTC. Residues: CASSFWGGGANEQFF.

Only a few counts were recorded for this clonotype. The rearrangement uses TRBV12-3 or TRBV12-4 and TRBJ2-1; 7 positions match TRBD1. CDR3 length: 14 amino acids. Trimming cost V 6 bases and J 6 bases; bases outside gene matches: 8. CDR3 sequence (DNA): TGTGCCAGCAGACACCGAACAGGGGTCAATGAGCAGTTCTTC. Its translation: CASRHRTGVNEQFF.

This chain uses TRBV9 with TRBJ2-5, with 8 positions matching TRBD2. Trimming removed 4 bases from V and 2 bases from J; junction bases left unmatched: 4. The CDR3 is 14 residues long. Germline CDR1 is SGDLS and CDR2 is YYNGEE. In nucleotides, the CDR3 is TGTGCCAGCAGCACGGGGACTAGGCAAGAGACCCAGTACTTC. It yields the protein CASSTGTRQETQYF.

This clonotype was counted a few times. The genes are TRBV7-2 and TRBJ2-5; D is possibly TRBD2 (6 bases). CDR1 is SGHTA, CDR2 FQGNSA, per germline. The CDR3 loop spans 15 amino acids. The V gene lost 0 bases and the J gene lost 7 bases, with 15 bases spanning the gap. CDR3 sequence: CASSLAGGEVSTQYF. CDR3 bases: TGTGCCAGCAGCTTAGCGGGGGGAGAGGTTTCGACCCAGTACTTC.

A few counts support this clonotype. This chain joins TRBV6-6 and TRBJ2-5; D could derive from TRBD1 or TRBD2 (5 bases each). The CDR3 spans 13 residues. The germline CDR1 and CDR2 sequences are MNHNY and SVGAGI (reference sequence). V lost 2 bases, J lost 3 bases, and 7 bases lay in between. The CDR3 spells CASSYRGEETQYF. The CDR3 region has the DNA TGTGCCAGCAGTTACCGGGGCGAAGAGACCCAGTACTTC.

This clonotype was counted ten times or more. J is TRBJ2-5 and V is TRBV7-2, with D maybe TRBD2 (5 bases). V was clipped by 6 bases and J by 1 base, with 9 bases between them. The CDR3 covers 13 residues. CDR1 and CDR2 (germline): SGHTA, FQGNSA. This CDR3 reads CASSLDSQETQYF. The CDR3 DNA is TGTGCCAGCAGTTTGGACTCCCAAGAGACCCAGTACTTC.

A remark on this clonotype: At one end the junction does not follow the germline gene, possibly because of a read error. This sequence joins TRBV7-2 and TRBJ2-1; the D is unclear. Germline loops: CDR1 SGHTA, CDR2 FQGNSA. The length of the CDR3 is 14 residues. The CDR3 sequence is CANSLVTGKNEQFF. For the CDR3, the DNA is TGTGCCAACAGCTTAGTAACGGGTAAGAATGAGCAGTTCTTC.

The chain employs TRBV7-9 and TRBJ2-1, with 7 nucleotides matching TRBD2. Trimming cost V 5 bases and J 14 bases; bases outside gene matches: 12. Germline assignment: CDR1 SEHNR and CDR2 FQNEAQ (reference sequence). CDR3 length: 13 residues. The CDR3 protein is CASSGGRATDEFF. For the CDR3, the DNA is TGTGCCAGCAGCGGGGGGAGGGCCACTGATGAGTTCTTC.

The chain combines TRBV6-5 with TRBJ2-4, with 7 positions matching TRBD1. The trim removed 0 bases at V and 0 bases at J, leaving 5 bases unmatched. CDR3 length: 17 amino acids. The germline gives CDR1 MNHEY, CDR2 SVGAGI. In DNA form, the CDR3 reads TGTGCCAGCAGTTACTCGTCACAGGGGAGAGCCAAAAACATTCAGTACTTC. Encoded protein: CASSYSSQGRAKNIQYF.

This rearrangement joins TRBV4-3 to TRBJ2-1; possibly TRBD2 for D (6 bases). Germline V gene sequence: CDR1 LGHNA, CDR2 YSLEER. CDR3 length equals 13 residues. The V end was cut by 0 bases, the J end by 10 bases, with 10 bases between. The CDR3 loop reads CASSQETSREQFF. The DNA of the CDR3 is TGCGCCAGCAGCCAAGAAACTAGCCGGGAGCAGTTCTTC.

This clonotype was seen more than once but under ten times. The chain links TRBV4-3 to TRBJ2-7, with 7 bases aligning to TRBD1. J was trimmed by 2 bases and V by 2 bases; bases with no gene match: 6. Germline V lookup: CDR1 LGHNA, CDR2 YSLEER. This CDR3 is 15 amino acids long. The CDR3 bases are TGCGCCAGCAGCCAATACGCGACAGGGACCTACGAGCAGTACTTC. Translated, it gives CASSQYATGTYEQYF.

This chain uses TRBV20-1 with TRBJ2-1, with D tentatively TRBD2 (6 bases). Germline loops: CDR1 DFQATT, CDR2 SNEGSKA (reference sequence). V lost 6 bases to trimming and J lost 7 bases, with 13 bases between them. CDR3 length: 12 amino acids. The CDR3 here is CSAPRGGNEQFF. CDR3 nucleotides: TGCAGTGCCCCGCGTGGGGGGAATGAGCAGTTCTTC.

This clonotype came up many times. This rearrangement joins TRBV7-2 to TRBJ2-1; the match to TRBD2 covers 12 bases. The CDR3 runs to 17 residues. CDR1 is SGHTA and CDR2 is FQGNSA in the germline V gene. V lost 0 bases, J lost 9 bases, and 9 bases stayed unmatched. Written as DNA, the CDR3 is TGTGCCAGCAGCTTAGCTCCGACTAGCGGGGGTCAGAGTGAGCAGTTCTTC. The encoded protein is CASSLAPTSGGQSEQFF. Full variable domain (outside the CDR3, taken from reference TRBV7-2 and TRBJ2-1): GAGVSQSPSNKVTEKGKDVELRCDPISGHTALYWYRQSLGQGLEFLIYFQGNSAPDKSGLPSDRFSAERTGGSVSTLTIQRTQQEDSAVYLCASSLAPTSGGQSEQFFGPGTRLTVL.

This clonotype was seen many times. V usage is TRBV20-1 and J usage is TRBJ2-7; D gene uncertain. V lost 5 bases and J lost 3, with 5 bases in between. CDR3 length equals 10 residues. Per the germline V gene, CDR1 is DFQATT and CDR2 is SNEGSKA (reference sequence). The CDR3 DNA reads TGCAGTGCTTATAGCTACGAGCAGTACTTC. Protein sequence: CSAYSYEQYF.

The count of this clonotype is one. The chain uses TRBV20-1 and TRBJ2-3, with 13 bases lining up with TRBD2. The J segment lost 4 bases and the V segment lost 5 bases, leaving 15 bases of the junction unmatched. The CDR3 is made up of 18 amino acids. Germline loops: CDR1 DFQATT, CDR2 SNEGSKA (reference sequence). The CDR3 nucleotides are TGCAGTGCTGCCCATTGGGGGTCACTAGCGGGGGGGGCAGATACGCAGTATTTT. This translates into CSAAHWGSLAGGADTQYF.

V is TRBV20-1 and J is TRBJ2-4; the D is unclear. There are 16 residues in the CDR3. V lost 0 bases, J lost 13 bases, and 25 bases lay in between. The germline gives CDR1 DFQATT, CDR2 SNEGSKA (reference sequence). CDR3: CSARDPRQIYFDEQYF. CDR3 bases: TGCAGTGCTAGAGATCCCCGGCAGATTTACTTCGATGAGCAGTACTTC.

This chain links TRBV5-1 with TRBJ1-2, with TRBD1 matching over 7 bases. This CDR3 region has 14 residues. The trim removed 3 bases at V and 2 bases at J, leaving 4 bases unmatched. CDR1 SGHRS and CDR2 YFSETQ come from the germline V gene. CDR3 nucleotide sequence: TGCGCCAGCAGCTCCGGGACAGAAAACTATGGCTACACCTTC. Protein product: CASSSGTENYGYTF.